The clone carrying this TCR beta chain appeared a few times. As yet, its antigen is unknown. The same CDR3 is also encoded by other DNA sequences in this sample. The record originates from a study of long-term antiretroviral therapy in people with HIV. Study findings and constraints: Pre-ART clonal expansion yielded clones that dominated the repertoire at all time points.

The assay, immunoSEQ v3.0, was run at survey level. The assay was immunoSEQ multiplex PCR, and TCRdb's table has in-frame clones only and misses some. The repertoire holds some 19,000 clones, with roughly four fifths as singletons. Clinicians in the United States treated all participants with HIV. Going into DNA extraction, samples held roughly 0.85-11 million cryopreserved PBMC. The sequencing here drew on unsorted PBMCs, taken 2.2 years after starting antiretroviral therapy. This receptor was obtained from a man aged 50 to 60 with HIV.

The CDR3 coding sequence is TGCGCCAGCAGCCAGGGAGGGAGCCAAGAGACCCAGTACTTC. This encodes CASSQGGSQETQYF. V and J are TRBV4-3 and TRBJ2-5, with 7 bases aligning to TRBD2. The CDR3 contains 14 residues. V dropped 3 bases and J dropped 1; count of bases not matched to a gene: 2. Germline loops: CDR1 LGHNA, CDR2 YSLEER.